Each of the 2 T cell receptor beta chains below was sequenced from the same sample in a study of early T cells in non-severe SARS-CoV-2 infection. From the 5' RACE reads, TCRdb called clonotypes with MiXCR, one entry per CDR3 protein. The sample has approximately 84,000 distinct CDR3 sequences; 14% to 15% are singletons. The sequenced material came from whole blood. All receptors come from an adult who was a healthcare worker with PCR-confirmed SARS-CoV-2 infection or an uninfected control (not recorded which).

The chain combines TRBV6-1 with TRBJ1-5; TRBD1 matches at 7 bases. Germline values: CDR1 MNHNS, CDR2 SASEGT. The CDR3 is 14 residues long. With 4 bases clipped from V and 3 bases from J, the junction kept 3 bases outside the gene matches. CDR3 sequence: CASSGQGVNQPQHF. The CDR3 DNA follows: TGTGCCAGCAGTGGACAGGGCGTCAATCAGCCCCAGCATTTT.

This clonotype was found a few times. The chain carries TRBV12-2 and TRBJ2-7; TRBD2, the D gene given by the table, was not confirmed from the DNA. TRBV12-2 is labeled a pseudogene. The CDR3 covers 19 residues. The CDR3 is CASRPTSDRDSELSYEQYF. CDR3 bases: TGTGCAAGTCGCCCCACTTCCGACCGGGACTCCGAACTCTCCTACGAGCAGTACTTC.